These T cell receptor beta chains were read from a single sample in a study of cytomegalovirus exposure and HLA in healthy donors. The assay was immunoSEQ multiplex PCR, and TCRdb's table has in-frame clones only and misses some. This repertoire shows 150,000 to 200,000 clones, 81% found once; its top ten account for about 1.8%. Sequenced material: PBMCs. The receptors originated from a man younger than 35 in good health and CMV-seronegative. Each CDR3 is given with its conserved first and last residue. Each record gives: D gene, J gene, V gene, clone size, CDR3 DNA, CDR3 protein. The D gene is left open where the match is weak. Clone size, where shown, is once, few, many, or a class for clones that have expanded.

D gene: TRBD1; J gene: TRBJ2-3; V gene: TRBV10-2; clone size: -; CDR3 DNA: TGCGCCAGCAGTAGCCGGGACAGGAGCACAGATACGCAGTATTTT; CDR3 protein: CASSSRDRSTDTQYF
D gene: TRBD1; J gene: TRBJ1-2; V gene: TRBV19; clone size: -; CDR3 DNA: TGTGCCAGTAGTACCTCGCTATTTATGTTCCGGGACAGGGGGCCTAGGAGTAACTATGGCTACACCTTC; CDR3 protein: CASSTSLFMFRDRGPRSNYGYTF
D gene: TRBD1; J gene: TRBJ2-3; V gene: TRBV5-1; clone size: -; CDR3 DNA: TGCGCCAGCAGCTCGGACAGGGTGACAGATACGCAGTATTTT; CDR3 protein: CASSSDRVTDTQYF
D gene: TRBD1; J gene: TRBJ1-2; V gene: TRBV25-1; clone size: few; CDR3 DNA: TGTGCCAGCAGGACAGGGGTCTATGGCTACACCTTC; CDR3 protein: CASRTGVYGYTF
D gene: TRBD2; J gene: TRBJ2-3; V gene: TRBV4-2; clone size: -; CDR3 DNA: TGTGCCAGCAGCCAAACTAGCGGGAGTGGCACAGATACGCAGTATTTT; CDR3 protein: CASSQTSGSGTDTQYF
D gene: -; J gene: TRBJ2-5; V gene: TRBV5-1; clone size: -; CDR3 DNA: TGCGCCAGCAGCACCCGACTGGGACTTGAGGGGGAGACCCAGTACTTC; CDR3 protein: CASSTRLGLEGETQYF
D gene: TRBD2; J gene: TRBJ2-1; V gene: TRBV2; clone size: -; CDR3 DNA: TGTGCCAGCAGTGAACTAGCGGGAGAGGGGAAAAAGTTCTTC; CDR3 protein: CASSELAGEGKKFF
D gene: -; J gene: TRBJ2-2; V gene: TRBV6-5; clone size: -; CDR3 DNA: TGTGCCAGCAGACACAGGGAGTTCGACACCGGGGAGCTGTTTTTT; CDR3 protein: CASRHREFDTGELFF
D gene: TRBD2; J gene: TRBJ2-3; V gene: TRBV7-9; clone size: few; CDR3 DNA: TGTGCCAGCAGCCCCGCCCCCCGGGGGGTCACAGATACGCAGTATTTT; CDR3 protein: CASSPAPRGVTDTQYF
D gene: -; J gene: TRBJ1-6; V gene: TRBV7-7; clone size: -; CDR3 DNA: TGTGCTAGCAGCTTAGGTCTTCAGGGAGGGGTAGGTGAGTCCTATAATTCACCCCTCCACTTT; CDR3 protein: CASSLGLQGGVGESYNSPLHF
D gene: -; J gene: TRBJ2-2; V gene: TRBV7-9; clone size: few; CDR3 DNA: TGTGCCAGCAGCGAAGGACTAACCCGCGGGGAGCTGTTTTTT; CDR3 protein: CASSEGLTRGELFF
D gene: -; J gene: TRBJ2-5; V gene: TRBV2; clone size: -; CDR3 DNA: TGTGCCAGCAGGGGGGCCGGGCCCCAAGAGACCCAGTACTTC; CDR3 protein: CASRGAGPQETQYF
D gene: TRBD1; J gene: TRBJ2-7; V gene: TRBV19; clone size: -; CDR3 DNA: TGTGCCAGTAGTCCGTGGACAGGGGCCCACGAGCAGTACTTC; CDR3 protein: CASSPWTGAHEQYF
D gene: TRBD1; J gene: TRBJ2-7; V gene: TRBV6-6; clone size: -; CDR3 DNA: TGTGCCAGCAGTTTTCGCGAACAGGGGGCATCCTACGAGCAGTACTTC; CDR3 protein: CASSFREQGASYEQYF
D gene: TRBD1; J gene: TRBJ2-7; V gene: TRBV28; clone size: -; CDR3 DNA: TGTGCCAGCAGGACCTCCGGGACAGGGACGTACGAGCAGTACTTC; CDR3 protein: CASRTSGTGTYEQYF
D gene: -; J gene: TRBJ1-4; V gene: TRBV20-1; clone size: -; CDR3 DNA: TGCAGTGCTAGAACAGAGGAAAAACTGTTTTTT; CDR3 protein: CSARTEEKLFF
D gene: TRBD1; J gene: TRBJ2-5; V gene: TRBV9; clone size: once; CDR3 DNA: TGTGCCAGCAGCGTAGTGGGACAGGGAGAGACCCAGTACTTC; CDR3 protein: CASSVVGQGETQYF
D gene: TRBD2; J gene: TRBJ2-1; V gene: TRBV11-3; clone size: -; CDR3 DNA: TGTGCCAGCTCATTAGGTAGGCGGGAGGGCCGAGGTAATGATGAGCAGTTCTTC; CDR3 protein: CASSLGRREGRGNDEQFF
D gene: -; J gene: TRBJ2-4; V gene: TRBV6-5; clone size: -; CDR3 DNA: TGTGCCAGCAGACCAGTCGGACAGTCCAAAAACATTCAGTACTTC; CDR3 protein: CASRPVGQSKNIQYF
D gene: TRBD2; J gene: TRBJ2-2; V gene: TRBV10-3; clone size: -; CDR3 DNA: TGTGCCATCAGTGCCTCGGGGGGATACGGGGAGCTGTTTTTT; CDR3 protein: CAISASGGYGELFF
D gene: TRBD2; J gene: TRBJ2-5; V gene: TRBV4-3; clone size: few; CDR3 DNA: TGCGCCAGCAGCCGCGAGACTAGCGGGACGTCGTACCAAGAGACCCAGTACTTC; CDR3 protein: CASSRETSGTSYQETQYF
D gene: TRBD1; J gene: TRBJ2-3; V gene: TRBV29-1; clone size: -; CDR3 DNA: TGCAGCGTTGAAGAAGGGGGCGCGGGCACAGATACGCAGTATTTT; CDR3 protein: CSVEEGGAGTDTQYF
D gene: -; J gene: TRBJ1-1; V gene: TRBV15; clone size: -; CDR3 DNA: TGTGCCACCAGCAGCGGACGGGGGGGCCCGGCGGGGTGGACTGAAGCTTTCTTT; CDR3 protein: CATSSGRGGPAGWTEAFF
D gene: TRBD1; J gene: TRBJ2-7; V gene: TRBV30; clone size: -; CDR3 DNA: TGTGCCTGGAGTACAGGGGTTGGCGCCTCTAACGAGCAGTACTTC; CDR3 protein: CAWSTGVGASNEQYF
D gene: TRBD1; J gene: TRBJ1-5; V gene: TRBV6-1; clone size: -; CDR3 DNA: TGTGCCAGCAGAACCCAGGGGGCGCGTTATCAGCCCCAGCATTTT; CDR3 protein: CASRTQGARYQPQHF
D gene: -; J gene: TRBJ2-2; V gene: TRBV5-4; clone size: -; CDR3 DNA: TGTGCCAGCAGCTTGTCGACAGTTTCCACCGGGGAGCTGTTTTTT; CDR3 protein: CASSLSTVSTGELFF
D gene: -; J gene: TRBJ2-6; V gene: TRBV10-3; clone size: -; CDR3 DNA: TGTGCCATCAGTGAGTCGGGACACAGCTCTGGGGCCAACGTCCTGACTTTC; CDR3 protein: CAISESGHSSGANVLTF
D gene: -; J gene: TRBJ2-7; V gene: TRBV7-8; clone size: few; CDR3 DNA: TGTGCCAGCAGCTTAGTGGCTTGGCAGGGCAACGAGCAGTACTTC; CDR3 protein: CASSLVAWQGNEQYF